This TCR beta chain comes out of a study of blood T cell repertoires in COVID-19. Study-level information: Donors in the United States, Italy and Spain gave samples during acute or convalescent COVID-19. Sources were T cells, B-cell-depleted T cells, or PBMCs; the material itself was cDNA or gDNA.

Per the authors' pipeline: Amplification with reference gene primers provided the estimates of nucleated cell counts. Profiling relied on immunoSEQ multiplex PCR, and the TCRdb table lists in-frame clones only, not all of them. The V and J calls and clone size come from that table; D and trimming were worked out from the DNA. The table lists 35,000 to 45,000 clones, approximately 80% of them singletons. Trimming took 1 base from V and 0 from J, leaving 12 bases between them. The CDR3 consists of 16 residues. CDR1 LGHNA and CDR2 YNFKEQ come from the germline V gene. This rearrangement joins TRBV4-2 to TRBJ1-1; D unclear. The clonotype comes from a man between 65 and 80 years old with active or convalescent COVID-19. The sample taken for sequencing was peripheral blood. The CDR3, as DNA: TGTGCCAGCAGCCAAGGGCCATTTCAACTGAACACTGAAGCTTTCTTT. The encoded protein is CASSQGPFQLNTEAFF.